The entry below gives a single T cell receptor (beta chain) sequence along with its context. Its antigen is undetermined. CDR3 length: 15 residues. CDR1 is SGDLS and CDR2 is YYNGEE in the germline V gene. V was pared by 1 base and J by 2 bases, with 3 bases of the junction left unmatched. The sample's time point: newly diagnosed GD, antithyroid drugs for less than 3 months. After RNA was extracted from PBMCs, the TCR library was made from it. These data come from a study of regulatory T cells in long-lasting Graves disease. Study results and limitations: Segments TRBV28, TRBJ1-2 and TRBJ2-5 showed preferential usage in persistent disease.

HTBI primers from iRepertoire and Arm-PCR of CDR3 regions yielded the TCR beta libraries. Each CDR3 protein gets one entry after TCRdb re-called the multiplex PCR reads with MiXCR. The sample records under 400,000 distinct CDR3 sequences, approximately 15% being singletons. These data are also associated with another study on T cells in Graves' hyperthyroidism and ophthalmopathy. As that study records: Initially, a first-round RT-PCR of the TCR CDR3 employed the HTBI primer set.

The gene calls are TRBV9 and TRBJ2-3; 8 positions match TRBD2. The sample here was peripheral blood mononuclear cells (PBMCs), taken at new diagnosis, from a patient treated with antithyroid drugs. This TCR came from a man aged 40-55 years with Graves disease. CDR3 region: CASSVRGGSTDTQYF. The CDR3 DNA reads TGTGCCAGCAGCGTACGCGGGGGGTCCACAGATACGCAGTATTTT.